The 16 T cell receptor beta chains below all came from one sample that was sequenced in a study of shared clonotypes between healthy human individuals. Sequencing used immunoSEQ multiplex PCR; TCRdb keeps in-frame clones, though not all of them. The sample includes millions of clones, roughly 95% seen only once; the top ten take about 1.1%. The naive CD8 fraction comprised CD45RO-negative cells positively selected for CCR7 and excluded terminally differentiated effector memory CD45RA+ cells. Sequencing was performed on naive CD8+ T cells sorted from blood. All receptors come from a man between 18 and 35 years old in good health.

The chain has TRBV5-1 and TRBJ2-1; D remains unclear. The CDR3 is 11 amino acids. Germline CDR1 reads SGHRS; CDR2 reads YFSETQ. The ends were cut back, 7 bases at V and 5 bases at J, with 7 bases in the middle. CDR3 DNA: TGCGCCAGCGACCTTAACAATGAGCAGTTCTTC. Protein product: CASDLNNEQFF. The full variable domain, its missing parts supplied by reference TRBV5-1 and TRBJ2-1, is KAGVTQTPRYLIKTRGQQVTLSCSPISGHRSVSWYQQTPGQGLQFLFEYFSETQRNKGNFPGRFSGRQFSNSRSEMNVSTLELGDSALYLCASDLNNEQFFGPGTRLTVL.

Concerning this clone: The same CDR3 arises from other DNA sequences in this sample as well. The CDR3 nucleotides are TGTGCCAGCAGTTCAGGACAGGGCTGGACTGAAGCTTTCTTT. Its translation: CASSSGQGWTEAFF. V gene TRBV27 combines with J gene TRBJ1-1; TRBD1 matches at 8 bases. CDR1 and CDR2 from the germline V gene are MNHEY and SMNVEV (reference sequence). The CDR3 sequence is 14 residues long. Trimming removed 4 bases from V and 5 bases from J; junction bases left unmatched: 6.

The sample holds one count of this clone. The V call is TRBV6-5, the J call TRBJ2-7, with TRBD2 as a possible D gene (5 bases). The CDR3 runs 13 residues. The germline V gene has CDR1 MNHEY and CDR2 SVGAGI. V was cut by 5 bases and J by 5 bases, with 13 bases left in between. This CDR3 is CASSTDGDHEQYF. The CDR3, as DNA: TGTGCCAGCAGTACCGACGGGGATCACGAGCAGTACTTC.

This chain uses TRBV27 with TRBJ1-1; no clear D gene. This CDR3 has 13 residues. Germline V lookup: CDR1 MNHEY, CDR2 SMNVEV (reference sequence). V was cut by 2 bases and J by 4 bases, with 8 bases left in between. CDR3 bases: TGTGCCAGCAGTTTAATGCCGGGCACTGAAGCTTTCTTT. This gives the protein CASSLMPGTEAFF.

V is TRBV4-1 and J is TRBJ1-2, with D possibly TRBD1 on 5 matching bases. Trimming took off 0 bases at V and 4 bases at J, with 9 bases between the two ends. CDR1 is MGHRA, CDR2 YSYEKL, per germline. CDR3 length equals 14 residues. CDR3 amino acids: CASSQDGAVYGYTF. The CDR3 nucleotides read TGCGCCAGCAGCCAAGATGGGGCCGTCTATGGCTACACCTTC.

This clone appeared once. The chain is built from TRBV7-9 and TRBJ2-5, with a weak D call TRBD2 (6 bases). The CDR3 is 14 amino acids. V was shortened by 3 bases and J by 3 bases, with 11 bases between the two germline ends. Germline values: CDR1 SEHNR, CDR2 FQNEAQ (reference sequence). CDR3 DNA: TGTGCCAGCAGCTTCCCCCCGGGGGAAGAGACCCAGTACTTC. Translation gives CASSFPPGEETQYF.

This chain joins TRBV10-3 and TRBJ2-1; TRBD2 agrees at 11 bases. The junction had 8 bases not matched to a gene; V was cut back by 0 bases and J by 10 bases. CDR3 length: 16 amino acids. Germline V CDR1 and CDR2: ENHRY, SYGVKD. The CDR3 sequence: CAISESVAGGPGEQFF. In nucleotides, the CDR3 is TGTGCCATCAGTGAGTCGGTAGCGGGAGGGCCGGGAGAGCAGTTCTTC.

The CDR3 reads CASSLSPGAITDTQYF. The CDR3 coding sequence is TGTGCCAGCAGTTTGTCCCCAGGGGCGATCACAGATACGCAGTATTTT. The J gene is TRBJ2-3, the V gene TRBV27, with a weak D call TRBD1 (6 bases). Trimming shortened V by 3 bases and J by 2 bases, and 15 bases separated the two germline ends. Germline CDR1 and CDR2: MNHEY and SMNVEV (reference sequence). The CDR3 length is 16 residues.

The chain couples TRBV5-1 to TRBJ1-1; D is perhaps TRBD1 (5 bases). The germline gives CDR1 SGHRS, CDR2 YFSETQ. This CDR3 region has 14 residues. The V gene lost 1 base and the J gene lost 0 bases, with 7 bases spanning the gap. In DNA, the CDR3 is TGCGCCAGCAGCTTGTGGGACTTGAACACTGAAGCTTTCTTT. This sequence encodes CASSLWDLNTEAFF.

The V call is TRBV4-3, the J call TRBJ2-5; 10 bases line up with TRBD2. There are 18 residues in the CDR3. Looked up from germline, CDR1 is LGHNA and CDR2 is YSLEER. Trimming removed 1 base from V and 0 bases from J; junction bases left unmatched: 8. The CDR3, as DNA: TGCGCCAGCAGCCAAGCCCTAGCGGGAGAAGGCCACCAAGAGACCCAGTACTTC. Translating gives CASSQALAGEGHQETQYF.

The genes are TRBV2 and TRBJ2-5; 8 bases match TRBD1. The CDR3 length is 13 residues. The germline V gene has CDR1 SNHLY and CDR2 FYNNEI. J was trimmed by 4 bases and V by 10 bases; bases with no gene match: 8. The CDR3 region is CAMRKTGGETQYF. The CDR3 bases are TGTGCCATGCGCAAAACAGGGGGAGAGACCCAGTACTTC.

This chain joins TRBV4-1 and TRBJ2-5; maybe TRBD2 (6 bases). Trimming took off 1 base at V and 3 bases at J, with 12 bases between the two ends. The CDR3 consists of 15 residues. CDR1 is MGHRA, CDR2 YSYEKL, per germline. CDR3 DNA: TGCGCCAGCAGCCAAGTAACTAGCATCGAAGAGACCCAGTACTTC. Its translation is CASSQVTSIEETQYF.

The V call is TRBV28, the J call TRBJ1-2; 7 nucleotides align to TRBD1. CDR1 and CDR2 from the germline V gene are MDHEN and SYDVKM. CDR3 length equals 15 residues. V was pared by 5 bases and J by 7 bases, with 13 bases of the junction left unmatched. The CDR3 nucleotides read TGTGCCAGCAGTATAACCTCGGACAGGAGCTCTGGCTACACCTTC. Its protein product is CASSITSDRSSGYTF.

This clone came up once. Within the sample, other DNA sequences also encode this same CDR3. CDR3 amino acids: CASSLVAGGYNEQFF. For the CDR3, the DNA is TGTGCCAGCAGTTTGGTAGCGGGGGGGTACAATGAGCAGTTCTTC. The rearrangement joins TRBV27 to TRBJ2-1, with 11 bases that match TRBD2. CDR1 and CDR2 (germline): MNHEY, SMNVEV (reference sequence). V shed 3 bases and J 4 bases; nucleotides not matched to a gene: 2. The CDR3 runs 15 residues.

The rearrangement joins TRBV5-6 to TRBJ2-2, with 12 bases fitting TRBD2. With 4 bases clipped from V and 7 bases from J, the junction kept 8 bases outside the gene matches. The germline gives CDR1 SGHDT, CDR2 YYEEEE. The CDR3 loop spans 16 amino acids. The CDR3 sequence is CASSPGLAGVLGELFF. CDR3 in DNA: TGTGCCAGCAGCCCGGGACTAGCGGGTGTTCTCGGGGAGCTGTTTTTT.

The chain recombines TRBV6-5 with TRBJ1-2; D may be TRBD1 (6 bases). The germline CDR1 and CDR2 sequences are MNHEY and SVGAGI. Trimming pared 3 bases from V and 0 bases from J, leaving 8 bases between. There are 14 residues in the CDR3. CDR3 nucleotides: TGTGCCAGCAGTTATGGGACAACTAACTATGGCTACACCTTC. Encoded protein: CASSYGTTNYGYTF.